These T cell receptor beta chains were read from a single sample in a study of T cells after posttransplantation cyclophosphamide. Method: immunoSEQ multiplex PCR; TCRdb's copy keeps in-frame clones and lacks some. The sample presents 45,000 to 55,000 clones, none singletons. The sequenced sample was PBMCs. The receptors were sampled from a man aged 40-49 years in good health, CMV-negative, and a related stem cell transplant donor. Each CDR3 is given with its conserved first and last residue. The D gene is left open where the match is weak.

-	TRBV30	TRBJ2-5	CAWSPIGGELETQYF
-	TRBV14	TRBJ2-5	CASSQHPHRVGRRTQYF
-	TRBV30	TRBJ2-3	CAWSLPDTQYF
-	TRBV7-9	TRBJ2-5	CASSYKSETQYF
-	TRBV18	TRBJ2-2	CASSRVGAHLLTRSVRNTGELFF
-	TRBV18	TRBJ2-4	CASSQPPGTKNIQYF
TRBD2	TRBV7-3	TRBJ2-1	CASSLYPRLAETYNEQFF
-	TRBV9	TRBJ2-2	CASSPRTGRGTGELFF
-	TRBV5-6	TRBJ1-5	CASSLFSPNQPQHF
-	TRBV5-5	TRBJ1-2	CASSAGREGYTF
TRBD1	TRBV27	TRBJ1-1	CASNQQGATEAFF
-	TRBV19	TRBJ2-7	CASSIRAGEGAYEQYF
TRBD2	TRBV9	TRBJ2-1	CASRPGLAGVNEQFF
TRBD2	TRBV6-4	TRBJ2-1	CASSDSAGGFLEQFF
-	TRBV5-1	TRBJ2-7	CASSPGYEQYF
-	TRBV19	TRBJ2-3	CASSIGYREFPDTQYF
TRBD1	TRBV10-3	TRBJ1-4	CAIQGAGSEKLFF
-	TRBV7-2	-	CASSLSTRYEQYF
TRBD1	TRBV10-1	TRBJ2-7	CASSGDRVYEQYF
TRBD1	TRBV4-1	TRBJ1-5	CASSQARTGGNNQPQHF
TRBD1	TRBV18	TRBJ1-5	CASSPTPGQGGNQPQHF
TRBD1	TRBV12-5	TRBJ2-1	CASGRQGRDEQFF
-	TRBV29-1	TRBJ2-3	CSDGLSTDTQYF
-	TRBV18	TRBJ2-1	CASSPPGLPRDEQFF
TRBD1	TRBV18	TRBJ2-5	CASSPGTGLGETQYF
-	TRBV27	TRBJ2-2	CASSYRARTGELFF
TRBD1	TRBV27	TRBJ2-7	CASSSGTGVDEQYF
-	TRBV30	TRBJ1-1	CAWQDRPNTEAFF
-	TRBV6-4	TRBJ1-5	CASSDGTGSSQPQHF
TRBD2	TRBV19	TRBJ2-1	CASSTGLTRPYNEQFF
TRBD2	TRBV28	TRBJ2-2	CASSSYGTSGNTGELFF
-	TRBV5-6	TRBJ1-5	CASSSLQSNQPQHF